This TCR beta chain emerged from a study of cytomegalovirus exposure and HLA in healthy donors. About the study: A prior study identified approximately 110 million unique TCR beta sequences from some 200 million T cells.

As for this clone: The antigen remains undetermined. One junction end disagrees with the germline gene, perhaps due to a read error.

Germline V gene data show CDR1 as KGHSY and CDR2 as FQNENV. The CDR3 length is 16 residues. Study-level points and caveats: Most CMV-associated TCR beta chains were later found to appear HLA-restricted. Most TCR beta V segments were productive about 90% or about 30% of the time in an earlier analysis.

The PCR ran on 60 Vbeta and 13 Jbeta primers. The assay was immunoSEQ multiplex PCR, and TCRdb's table has in-frame clones only and misses some. The sample consists of more than 100,000 clones, 79% of them appearing once. Sequenced sample: PBMCs. The TCR sequence derives from a male donor in good health and CMV-seronegative. The chain has TRBV16 and TRBJ2-3; D may be TRBD2 (6 bases). CDR3 residues: CASSHSLAASRDTQYF. The DNA for the CDR3 is TGTGCCAGCAGCCATTCCTTAGCGGCTAGCAGAGATACGCAGTATTTT.